In its sample, the clone carrying this TCR beta chain was seen many times. The antigen remains undetermined. This entry comes from a study of early T cells in non-severe SARS-CoV-2 infection. Overall study context: Bulk RNA isolated from unsorted whole blood underwent sequencing; chains were not paired. General observations from the study: The matching step, a VDJdb search, favored anti-spike CD8 responses and missed private and CD4 specificities.

Trimming removed 2 bases at V and 5 bases at J, with 19 bases between. CDR3 size: 16 residues. Germline V gene data show CDR1 as SGHTA and CDR2 as FQGTGA. Each single cDNA molecule received a unique molecular identifier. TCRdb analysed the 5' RACE reads with MiXCR anew, one entry per CDR3 protein. The sample yields about 52,000 distinct CDR3 sequences, around 7.5% seen once. Source material: whole blood. The sequence came from an adult who was a healthcare worker with PCR-confirmed SARS-CoV-2 infection or an uninfected control (not recorded which). The chain has TRBV7-3 and TRBJ2-7; tentatively, D is TRBD2 (7 bases). The CDR3 sequence: CASSLRGGSGPHEQYF. The CDR3, as DNA: TGTGCCAGCAGCTTACGAGGGGGTAGCGGGCCCCACGAGCAGTACTTC. The full variable domain, with the rest looked up from reference TRBV7-3 and TRBJ2-7, is GAGVSQTPSNKVTEKGKYVELRCDPISGHTALYWYRQSLGQGPEFLIYFQGTGAADDSGLPNDRFFAVRPEGSVSTLKIQRTERGDSAVYLCASSLRGGSGPHEQYFGPGTRLTVT.